This T cell receptor beta chain was recovered during a study of T cells in Graves' hyperthyroidism and ophthalmopathy. Across the whole study: Blood from the periphery was taken at initial diagnosis, before any treatment. General study findings and limits: Model-based prediction identified ophthalmopathy a median 6.5 months prior to its onset.

This clonotype was recorded many times. Its specificity is unknown. There are 12 residues in the CDR3. Trimming pared 0 bases from V and 4 bases from J, leaving 1 base between. Germline CDR1 SGHVS, CDR2 FQNEAQ. Researchers took RNA transcripts and amplified the TCR beta CDR3 regions from them. First-round RT-PCR with HTBI primers amplified the TCR CDR3 region. A single record per CDR3 protein comes from TCRdb applying MiXCR to the multiplex PCR reads. The sample yields 490,000 or so distinct CDR3 sequences, 15% to 20% seen once. Disease lasting under 3 months, a NOSPECS grade of at least 4, and a Clinical Activity Score of at least 3 were features of the ophthalmopathy patients.

The gene calls are TRBV7-8 and TRBJ1-3, with D uncertain. Material: blood. The TCR comes from a man aged 35-49 years with Graves' ophthalmopathy. CDR3 protein: CASSLAGNTIYF. As DNA, the CDR3 is TGTGCCAGCAGCTTAGCGGGAAACACCATATATTTT.